Detailed here is one T cell receptor beta chain. Its antigen is unidentified. The sample originates from a study of T cell responses to AZD1222 COVID-19 vaccine. Notes on the study in general: The study reported that nearly half of spike-specific TCRs target unmutated variant regions.

Data came from immunoSEQ multiplex PCR; TCRdb stores just in-frame clones and leaves some out. The sample consists of roughly 150,000 clones, 90% to 95% of them appearing once. Deletions cut 8 bases from V and 9 bases from J, with 23 bases between. Looked up from germline, CDR1 is SNHLY and CDR2 is FYNNEI. CDR3 size: 15 residues. Second-dose timings of about 4 or about 12 weeks were pooled. The chain has TRBV2 and TRBJ1-5, with a tentative D call TRBD1 (6 bases). This specimen consisted of peripheral blood, obtained 28 days after the second AZD1222 dose. The source is an adult who received the AZD1222 COVID-19 vaccine. The CDR3 is CASHAGVGLSAPQHF. The CDR3 DNA reads as TGTGCCAGCCACGCAGGGGTCGGGTTGTCAGCGCCCCAGCATTTT.